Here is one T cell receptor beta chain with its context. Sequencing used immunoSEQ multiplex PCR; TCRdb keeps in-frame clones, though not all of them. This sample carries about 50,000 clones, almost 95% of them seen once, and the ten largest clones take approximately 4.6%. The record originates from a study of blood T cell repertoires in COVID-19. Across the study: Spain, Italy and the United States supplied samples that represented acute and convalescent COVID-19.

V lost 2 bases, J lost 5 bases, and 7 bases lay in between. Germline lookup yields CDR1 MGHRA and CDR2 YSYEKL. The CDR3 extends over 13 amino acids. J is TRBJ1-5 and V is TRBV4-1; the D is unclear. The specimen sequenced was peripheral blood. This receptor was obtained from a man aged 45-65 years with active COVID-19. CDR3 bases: TGCGCCAGCAGCCAACAGATTGATCAGCCCCAGCATTTT. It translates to CASSQQIDQPQHF.